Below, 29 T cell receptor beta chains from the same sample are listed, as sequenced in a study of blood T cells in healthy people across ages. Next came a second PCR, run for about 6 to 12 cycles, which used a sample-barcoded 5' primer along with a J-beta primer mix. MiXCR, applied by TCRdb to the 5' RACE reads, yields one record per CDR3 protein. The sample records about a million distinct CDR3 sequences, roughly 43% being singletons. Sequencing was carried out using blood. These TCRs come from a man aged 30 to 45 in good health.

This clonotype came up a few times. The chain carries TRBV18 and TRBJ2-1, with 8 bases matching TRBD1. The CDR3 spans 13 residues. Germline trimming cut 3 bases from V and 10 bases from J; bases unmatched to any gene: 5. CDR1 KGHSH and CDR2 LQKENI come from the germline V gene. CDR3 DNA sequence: TGTGCCAGCTCACCGAAAACAGGGGGGGAGCAGTTCTTC. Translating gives CASSPKTGGEQFF.

The CDR3 DNA reads TGCAGCGTTGAATGGGACAGGGCAAAGGGCTACACCTTC. Amino acids: CSVEWDRAKGYTF. This sequence joins TRBV29-1 and TRBJ1-2; 9 bases are shared with TRBD1. The CDR3 has 13 residues. V trimming: 2 bases; J trimming: 8 bases; junction bases outside the gene matches: 6. CDR1 is SQVTM, CDR2 ANQGSEA, per germline.

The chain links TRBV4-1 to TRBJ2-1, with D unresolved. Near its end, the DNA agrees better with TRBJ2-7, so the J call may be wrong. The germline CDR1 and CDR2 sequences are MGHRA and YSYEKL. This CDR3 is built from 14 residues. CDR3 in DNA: TGCGCCAGCAGGCCAGAGCCCTCCTACAATGAGCAGTACTTC. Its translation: CASRPEPSYNEQYF.

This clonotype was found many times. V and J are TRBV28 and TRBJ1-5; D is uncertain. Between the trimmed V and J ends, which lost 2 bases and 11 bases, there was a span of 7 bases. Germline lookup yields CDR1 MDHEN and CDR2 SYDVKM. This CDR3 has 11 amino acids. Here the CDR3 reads CASSLSRTQHF. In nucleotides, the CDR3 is TGTGCCAGCAGTTTAAGTAGGACCCAGCATTTT.

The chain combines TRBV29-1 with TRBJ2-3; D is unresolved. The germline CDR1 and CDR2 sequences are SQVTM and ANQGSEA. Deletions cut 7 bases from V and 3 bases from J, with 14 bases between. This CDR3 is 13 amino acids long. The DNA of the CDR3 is TGCAGCGATGATCATGATGGAACAGATACGCAGTATTTT. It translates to CSDDHDGTDTQYF.

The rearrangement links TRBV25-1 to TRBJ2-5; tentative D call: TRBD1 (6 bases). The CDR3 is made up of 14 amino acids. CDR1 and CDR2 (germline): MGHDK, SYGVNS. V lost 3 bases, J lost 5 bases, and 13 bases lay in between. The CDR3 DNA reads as TGTGCCAGCAGTGAGAGGGACAAGAGGGAGACCCAGTACTTC. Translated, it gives CASSERDKRETQYF. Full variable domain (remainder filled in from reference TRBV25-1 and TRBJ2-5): EADIYQTPRYLVIGTGKKITLECSQTMGHDKMYWYQQDPGMELHLIHYSYGVNSTEKGDLSSESTVSRIRTEHFPLTLESARPSHTSQYLCASSERDKRETQYFGPGTRLLVL.

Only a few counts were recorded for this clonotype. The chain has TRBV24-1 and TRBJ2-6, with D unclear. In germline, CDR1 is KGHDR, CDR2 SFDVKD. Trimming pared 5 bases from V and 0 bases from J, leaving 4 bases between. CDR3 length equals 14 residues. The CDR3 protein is CATSGGSGANVLTF. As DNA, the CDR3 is TGTGCCACCAGTGGAGGCTCTGGGGCCAACGTCCTGACTTTC.

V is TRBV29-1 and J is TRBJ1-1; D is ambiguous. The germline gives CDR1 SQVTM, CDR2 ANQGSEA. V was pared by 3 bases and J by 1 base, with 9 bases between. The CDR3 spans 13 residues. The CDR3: CSVDRQSNTEAFF. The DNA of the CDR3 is TGCAGCGTTGACCGACAATCGAACACTGAAGCTTTCTTT.

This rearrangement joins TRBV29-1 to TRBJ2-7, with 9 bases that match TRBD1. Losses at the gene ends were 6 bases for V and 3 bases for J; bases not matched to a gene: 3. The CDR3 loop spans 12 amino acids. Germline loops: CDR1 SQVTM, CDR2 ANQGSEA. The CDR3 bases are TGCAGCGTGACAGGGGGATTCTACGAGCAGTACTTC. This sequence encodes CSVTGGFYEQYF.

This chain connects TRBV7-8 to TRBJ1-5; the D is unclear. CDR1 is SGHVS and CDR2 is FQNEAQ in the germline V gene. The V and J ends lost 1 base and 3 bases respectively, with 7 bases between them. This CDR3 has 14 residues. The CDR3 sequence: CASSLEQFNQPQHF. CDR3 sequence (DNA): TGTGCCAGCAGCTTAGAACAGTTCAATCAGCCCCAGCATTTT.

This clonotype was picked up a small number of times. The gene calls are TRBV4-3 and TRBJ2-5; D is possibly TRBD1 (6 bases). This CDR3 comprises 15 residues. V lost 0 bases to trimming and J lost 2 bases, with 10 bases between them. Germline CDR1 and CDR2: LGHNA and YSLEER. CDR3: CASSQDHRAQETQYF. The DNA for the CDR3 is TGCGCCAGCAGCCAAGATCACAGGGCACAAGAGACCCAGTACTTC.

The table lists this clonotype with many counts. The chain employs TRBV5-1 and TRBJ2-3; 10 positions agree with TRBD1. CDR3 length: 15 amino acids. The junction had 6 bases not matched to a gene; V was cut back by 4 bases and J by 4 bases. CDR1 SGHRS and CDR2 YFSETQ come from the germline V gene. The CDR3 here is CASSSRQGAADTQYF. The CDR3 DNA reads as TGCGCCAGCAGCAGCAGACAGGGGGCCGCAGATACGCAGTATTTT.

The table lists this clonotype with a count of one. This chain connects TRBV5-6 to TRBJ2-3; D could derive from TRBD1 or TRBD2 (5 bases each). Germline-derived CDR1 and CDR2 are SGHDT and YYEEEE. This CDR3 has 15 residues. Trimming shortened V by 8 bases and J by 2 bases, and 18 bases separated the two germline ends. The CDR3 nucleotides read TGTGCCAGTAGCGTTAATACTGGGGCCACAGATACGCAGTATTTT. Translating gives CASSVNTGATDTQYF. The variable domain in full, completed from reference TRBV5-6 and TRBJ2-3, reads DAGVTQSPTHLIKTRGQQVTLRCSPKSGHDTVSWYQQALGQGPQFIFQYYEEEERQRGNFPDRFSGHQFPNYSSELNVNALLLGDSALYLCASSVNTGATDTQYFGPGTRLTVL.

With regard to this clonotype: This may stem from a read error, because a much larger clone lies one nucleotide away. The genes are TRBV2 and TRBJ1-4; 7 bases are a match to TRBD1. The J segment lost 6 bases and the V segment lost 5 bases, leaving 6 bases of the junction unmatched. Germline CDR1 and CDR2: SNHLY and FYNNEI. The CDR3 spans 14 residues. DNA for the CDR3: TGTGCCAGCAGTCCGGGACAGCTTCATGAAAAACTGTTTTTT. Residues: CASSPGQLHEKLFF.

The CDR3 sequence is CASSVADIGQSPYGYTF. The CDR3 DNA sequence: TGTGCCAGCAGCGTAGCTGATATAGGACAGAGCCCCTATGGCTACACCTTC. The rearrangement uses TRBV9 and TRBJ1-2; tentative D call: TRBD1 (6 bases). Deletions cut 0 bases from V and 4 bases from J, with 19 bases between. The CDR3 length is 17 residues. Germline V lookup: CDR1 SGDLS, CDR2 YYNGEE.

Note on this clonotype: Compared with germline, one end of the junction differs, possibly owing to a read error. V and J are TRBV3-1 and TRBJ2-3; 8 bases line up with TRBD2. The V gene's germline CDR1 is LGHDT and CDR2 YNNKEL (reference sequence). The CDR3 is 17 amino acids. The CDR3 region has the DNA TGTGCCAACAGCCAGAAAACGGGACTAGGAAACACAGATACGCAGTATTTT. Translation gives CANSQKTGLGNTDTQYF.

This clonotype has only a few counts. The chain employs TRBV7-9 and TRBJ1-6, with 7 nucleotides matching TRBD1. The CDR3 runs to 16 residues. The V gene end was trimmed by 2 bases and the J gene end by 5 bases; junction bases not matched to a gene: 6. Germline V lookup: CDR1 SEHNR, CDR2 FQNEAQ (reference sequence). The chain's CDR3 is CASSLRTGLDNSPLHF. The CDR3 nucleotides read TGTGCCAGCAGCTTACGGACAGGCTTGGATAATTCACCCCTCCACTTT.

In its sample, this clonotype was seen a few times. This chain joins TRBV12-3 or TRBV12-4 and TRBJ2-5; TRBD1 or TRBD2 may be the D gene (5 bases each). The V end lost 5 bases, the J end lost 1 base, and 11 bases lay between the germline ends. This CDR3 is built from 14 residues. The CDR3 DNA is TGTGCCAGCAGTGTGCACGGGGCCCAAGAGACCCAGTACTTC. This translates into CASSVHGAQETQYF.

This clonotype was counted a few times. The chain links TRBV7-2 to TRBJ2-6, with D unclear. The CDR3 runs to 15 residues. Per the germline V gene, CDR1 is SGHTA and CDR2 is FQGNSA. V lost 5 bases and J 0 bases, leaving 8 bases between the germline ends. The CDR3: CASSLRYSGANVLTF. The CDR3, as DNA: TGTGCCAGCAGCCTGAGGTACTCTGGGGCCAACGTCCTGACTTTC.

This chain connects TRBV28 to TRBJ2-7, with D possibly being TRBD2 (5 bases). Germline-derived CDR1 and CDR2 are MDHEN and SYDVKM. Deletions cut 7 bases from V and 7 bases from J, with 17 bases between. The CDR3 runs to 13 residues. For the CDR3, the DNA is TGTGCCAGCATTCCGGGCGACACGGGGGAGCAGTACTTC. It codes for CASIPGDTGEQYF.

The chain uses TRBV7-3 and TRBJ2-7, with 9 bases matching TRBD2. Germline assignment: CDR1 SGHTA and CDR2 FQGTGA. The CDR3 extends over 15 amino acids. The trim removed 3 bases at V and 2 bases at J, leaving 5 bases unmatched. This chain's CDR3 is CASSFSGGLPYEQYF. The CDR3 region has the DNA TGTGCCAGCAGCTTCAGCGGGGGGCTACCCTACGAGCAGTACTTC. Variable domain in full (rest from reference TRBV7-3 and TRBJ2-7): GAGVSQTPSNKVTEKGKYVELRCDPISGHTALYWYRQSLGQGPEFLIYFQGTGAADDSGLPNDRFFAVRPEGSVSTLKIQRTERGDSAVYLCASSFSGGLPYEQYFGPGTRLTVT.

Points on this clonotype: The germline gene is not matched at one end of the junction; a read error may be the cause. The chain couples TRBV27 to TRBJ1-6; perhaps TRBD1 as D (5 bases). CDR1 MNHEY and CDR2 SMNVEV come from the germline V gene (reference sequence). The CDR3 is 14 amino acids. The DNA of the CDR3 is TGTGCCAGCAGGGACATCATGGGGAATTCACCCCTCCGCTTT. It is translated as CASRDIMGNSPLRF.

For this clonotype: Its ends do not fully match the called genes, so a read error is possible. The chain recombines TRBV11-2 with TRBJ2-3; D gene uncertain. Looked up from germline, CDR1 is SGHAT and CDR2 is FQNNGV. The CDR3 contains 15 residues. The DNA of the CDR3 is TGTGCCAGTAGCTTAGATCTTGGCCGCACAGATACGCAGTATTTT. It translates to CASSLDLGRTDTQYF.

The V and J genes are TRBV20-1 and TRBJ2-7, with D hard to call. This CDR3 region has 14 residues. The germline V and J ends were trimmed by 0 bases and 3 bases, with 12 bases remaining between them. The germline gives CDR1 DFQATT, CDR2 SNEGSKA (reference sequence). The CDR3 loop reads CSARDPGGNYEQYF. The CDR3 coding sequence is TGCAGTGCTAGAGATCCGGGCGGAAACTACGAGCAGTACTTC.

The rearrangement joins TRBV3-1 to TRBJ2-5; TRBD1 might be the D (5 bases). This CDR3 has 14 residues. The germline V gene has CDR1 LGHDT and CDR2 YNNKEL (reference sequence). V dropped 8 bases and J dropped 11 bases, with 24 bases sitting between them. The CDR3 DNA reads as TGTGCCAGCCGTCCTGGGCCTTTGGGGCTAGAGCAGTACTTC. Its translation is CASRPGPLGLEQYF.

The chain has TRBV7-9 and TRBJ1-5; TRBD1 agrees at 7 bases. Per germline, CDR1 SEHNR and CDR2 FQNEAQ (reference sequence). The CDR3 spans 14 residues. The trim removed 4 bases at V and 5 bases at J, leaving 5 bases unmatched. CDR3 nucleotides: TGTGCCAGCAGCTCTACAGGGGAGCATCAGCCCCAGCATTTT. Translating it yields CASSSTGEHQPQHF. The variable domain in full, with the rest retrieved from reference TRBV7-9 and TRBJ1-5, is DTGVSQNPRHKITKRGQNVTFRCDPISEHNRLYWYRQTLGQGPEFLTYFQNEAQLEKSRLLSDRFSAERPKGSFSTLEIQRTEQGDSAMYLCASSSTGEHQPQHFGDGTRLSIL.

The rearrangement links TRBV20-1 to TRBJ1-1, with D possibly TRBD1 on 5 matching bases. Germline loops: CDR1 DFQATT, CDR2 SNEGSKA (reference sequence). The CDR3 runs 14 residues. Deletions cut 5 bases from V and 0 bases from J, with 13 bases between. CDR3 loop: CSASSGSLNTEAFF. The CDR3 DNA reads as TGCAGTGCTTCCTCAGGGTCCTTGAACACTGAAGCTTTCTTT.

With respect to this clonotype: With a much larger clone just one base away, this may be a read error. The CDR3 region has the DNA TGTGCCACCAGTGATTATGGAGGGCCCGGGGCCAACATCCTGACTTTC. It specifies CATSDYGGPGANILTF. The chain is built from TRBV24-1 and TRBJ2-6; possible D gene TRBD2, 6 bases. The CDR3 consists of 16 residues. Per the germline V gene, CDR1 is KGHDR and CDR2 is SFDVKD.

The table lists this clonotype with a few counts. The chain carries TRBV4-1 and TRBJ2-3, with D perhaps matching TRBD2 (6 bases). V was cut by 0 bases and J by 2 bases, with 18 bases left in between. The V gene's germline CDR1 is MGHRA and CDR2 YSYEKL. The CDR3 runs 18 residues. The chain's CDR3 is CASSQERRGVGDTDTQYF. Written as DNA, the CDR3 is TGCGCCAGCAGCCAAGAGAGGAGGGGCGTTGGGGACACAGATACGCAGTATTTT.